This note documents a single TCR beta chain sequence. Antigen unknown. This record comes from a study of identical twins. Regarding the study as a whole: Analyses based on zero insertions could be partly confounded by invariant MAIT and iNKT cells.

The authors used template switching to add a universal primer site and gave cDNA unique molecular identifiers. TCRdb analysed the 5' RACE reads with MiXCR anew, one entry per CDR3 protein. The sample lists 410,000 or so distinct CDR3 sequences, less than 20% occurring once. Trimming shortened V by 5 bases and J by 8 bases, and 9 bases separated the two germline ends. This CDR3 spans 10 amino acids. The germline CDR1 and CDR2 sequences are SQVTM and ANQGSEA. This sequence was found in a man aged 45-65 years in good health. The chain couples TRBV29-1 to TRBJ1-2; D is unresolved. Sequencing was carried out using naive T cells sorted from blood. The CDR3 loop is CSVLVGGYTF. The CDR3 region has the DNA TGCAGCGTTTTGGTGGGAGGCTACACCTTC.